This paragraph reports one T cell receptor beta chain. Its specificity is unknown. Mismatch with germline at one junction end may stem from a read error. This record comes from a study of blood T cells in healthy people across ages. General study points: In the absence of known donor CMV status, changes in expanded clonotypes were possibly confounded.

The CDR3 length is 15 residues. The germline gives CDR1 SGHAT, CDR2 FQDESV (reference sequence). Primers used in a second PCR of roughly 6 to 11 cycles were a sample-barcoded 5' primer and a J-beta primer mix. TCRdb re-called the 5' RACE reads with MiXCR, one entry per CDR3 protein. The table shows fewer than 800,000 distinct CDR3 sequences, with approximately 31% occurring only once. Material for sequencing was blood. The chain recombines TRBV11-1 with TRBJ2-1; TRBD2 aligns across 13 bases. The clonotype comes from a woman at least 80 years old in good health. CDR3 region: CASSLGLAGNNEQVF. The CDR3 DNA reads as TGTGCCAGCAGCTTGGGACTAGCGGGGAACAATGAGCAGGTCTTC.